This T cell receptor beta chain was profiled in a study of T cell repertoires in cytomegalovirus infection (dated by TCRdb to between 2019 and 2020). With regard to the full study: The HLA type of each donor mattered for the analysis, because public TCR beta signatures pointed to carriage of CMV infection along with the matching HLA type. Study-level results and caveats: In both this cohort and an independent cohort of some 370 donors, the cumulative frequency of public TCR beta family members distinguished carriers of CMV infection plus the relevant HLA type. The ex vivo response was dominated by HLA-C-restricted CMV-specific TCR beta clonotypes, which also provided the single most frequent clonotype in two of eight donors.

This clonotype was detected a few times. The antigen it recognizes is unknown. Base-call qualities are not available, and no considerably larger clone is one nucleotide away. Instrument on record: Illumina HiSeq 1500. The public reads were quality trimmed at Q25 with fastp and then assembled into clones with MiXCR by TCRdb, keeping productive beta chains. Identical CDR3 protein sequences are pooled into one entry, listed with their most common genes and DNA. The sample profile shows more than 400,000 distinct CDR3 sequences; more than 20% of them were found once. Together, the top ten hold 13% of the sample. Including cysteine and phenylalanine, the CDR3 has 15 amino acids. The retained sequence is limited to the CDR3, 45 bases, with the frame set at the first base. V is pared back by 4 bases and J by 3 bases, with 12 bases lying between the germline termini. CDR1 and CDR2, per the germline V gene, are KGHDR and SFDVKD.

The sequenced sample consisted of PBMCs. The TCR sequence derives from a human donor in good health (CMV status not recorded). Some clones in this sample may be carry-over from other donors' samples. This sequence uses TRBV24-1 and TRBJ1-5, with TRBD1 as a weak D call on 6 bases. The CDR3 here reads CATSDATGINQPQHF. The nucleotide sequence is given as TGTGCCACCAGTGACGCAACAGGGATCAATCAGCCCCAGCATTTT.